Below, one T cell receptor (beta chain) is given with its context. The entry originates in a study of cytomegalovirus exposure and HLA in healthy donors. Germline V gene data show CDR1 as KGHSH and CDR2 as LQKENI. V dropped 3 bases and J dropped 0 bases, with 17 bases sitting between them. CDR3 length equals 17 residues. Here immunoSEQ multiplex PCR was the method, and the copy in TCRdb shows in-frame clones only, minus some. The sample records about 110,000 clones, roughly 88% being singletons. This chain links TRBV18 with TRBJ2-5, with a weak D call TRBD1 (5 bases). The receptor was derived from a woman in her 30s in good health and CMV-seropositive. Sequencing was performed on PBMCs. Here the CDR3 reads CASSPRPDKLYQETQYF. CDR3 sequence (DNA): TGTGCCAGCTCACCCCGCCCGGACAAGCTGTACCAAGAGACCCAGTACTTC.